These 14 T cell receptor beta chains originate from one sample sequenced in a study of cytomegalovirus exposure and HLA in healthy donors. The PCR was carried out with 60 Vbeta primers and 13 Jbeta primers. Clones were read by immunoSEQ multiplex PCR, and TCRdb kept only the in-frame ones, dropping some. The sample yields over 80,000 clones, 80% to 90% seen once. Sequenced material: PBMCs. The receptors come from a man in his thirties or forties in good health and CMV-seropositive.

The chain combines TRBV15 with TRBJ2-7; D may be TRBD1 (5 bases). Trimming stripped 5 bases from V and 3 bases from J, with 14 bases between. The CDR3 is 14 amino acids. CDR1 is LNHNV and CDR2 is YYDKDF in the germline V gene (reference sequence). This CDR3 reads CATSRNTGIYEQYF. CDR3 coding DNA: TGTGCCACCAGCCGGAACACAGGAATCTACGAGCAGTACTTC.

The chain combines TRBV5-1 with TRBJ2-2; perhaps TRBD2 as D (5 bases). The CDR3 runs 16 residues. Germline V gene sequence: CDR1 SGHRS, CDR2 YFSETQ. Trimming left V 0 bases short and J 1 base short, with 10 bases between. CDR3 loop: CASSLERVRNTGELFF. CDR3 DNA sequence: TGCGCCAGCAGCTTGGAGAGGGTTAGGAACACCGGGGAGCTGTTTTTT.

The chain employs TRBV9 and TRBJ2-5; TRBD1 matches at 7 bases. The closer fit of TRBJ2-7 to the DNA end suggests the J call may be wrong. Looked up from germline, CDR1 is SGDLS and CDR2 is YYNGEE. This CDR3 is built from 15 residues. CDR3: CASSVKQGSTYEQYF. As DNA, the CDR3 is TGTGCCAGCAGCGTGAAACAGGGGTCCACCTACGAGCAGTACTTC.

The genes are TRBV5-5 and TRBJ2-2; tentatively, D is TRBD2 (7 bases). This CDR3 spans 17 amino acids. Germline CDR1 is SGHKS and CDR2 is YYEKEE (reference sequence). With 0 bases removed from V and 5 bases from J, the gap between germline ends came to 17 bases. In nucleotides, the CDR3 is TGTGCCAGCAGCTTGGCCCATGGGGGGGCGCGAACCGGGGAGCTGTTTTTT. Translation: CASSLAHGGARTGELFF.

The genes are TRBV18 and TRBJ2-7; 8 bases match TRBD2. The V gene end was trimmed by 0 bases and the J gene end by 1 base; junction bases not matched to a gene: 5. The germline CDR1 and CDR2 sequences are KGHSH and LQKENI. This CDR3 is 16 amino acids long. Written as DNA, the CDR3 is TGTGCCAGCTCACCACCGGCGGGAGGCCTATCCTACGAGCAGTACTTC. This codes for CASSPPAGGLSYEQYF.

The chain carries TRBV5-4 and TRBJ2-7; D is uncertain. V was pared by 4 bases and J by 3 bases, with 14 bases between. The CDR3 contains 14 residues. In germline, CDR1 is SGHNT, CDR2 YYREEE (reference sequence). CDR3 nucleotides: TGTGCCAGCAGCCCCTCTCTACACTACTACGAGCAGTACTTC. This sequence encodes CASSPSLHYYEQYF.

J is TRBJ2-1 and V is TRBV6-5; D not resolved. The CDR3 spans 15 residues. Germline V CDR1 and CDR2: MNHEY, SVGAGI. V dropped 6 bases and J dropped 0 bases, with 12 bases sitting between them. DNA of the CDR3: TGTGCCAGCAGCGCAGTACCCTCCTCCTACAATGAGCAGTTCTTC. This codes for CASSAVPSSYNEQFF.

V usage is TRBV7-9 and J usage is TRBJ2-7; 7 bases map to TRBD2. This CDR3 has 14 amino acids. The germline V gene has CDR1 SEHNR and CDR2 FQNEAQ (reference sequence). The junction had 5 bases not matched to a gene; V was cut back by 0 bases and J by 6 bases. DNA of the CDR3: TGTGCCAGCAGCTTAGCGGGAGGGCCGGGCGAGCAGTACTTC. Protein product: CASSLAGGPGEQYF.

The CDR3 sequence is CASSSAGQGESGNTIYF. CDR3 DNA: TGTGCCAGCAGCTCTGCCGGACAGGGGGAGTCTGGAAACACCATATATTTT. The rearrangement uses TRBV7-8 and TRBJ1-3; 10 bases align to TRBD1. Germline V lookup: CDR1 SGHVS, CDR2 FQNEAQ. Unmatched junction bases numbered 7, after V lost 4 bases and J lost 1 base. The CDR3 length is 17 residues.

The chain has TRBV29-1 and TRBJ2-1, with 9 bases aligning to TRBD2. Germline V gene data show CDR1 as SQVTM and CDR2 as ANQGSEA. The CDR3 runs to 16 residues. Trimming at V came to 6 bases and at J to 0 bases, leaving 9 bases not matched to a gene. The CDR3 region has the DNA TGCAGCGTGATGAGGCTAGCGGGGAGCTCCTACAATGAGCAGTTCTTC. Its translation is CSVMRLAGSSYNEQFF.

This clone was detected only a few times. The gene calls are TRBV10-3 and TRBJ2-1; TRBD2 might be the D (5 bases). V was clipped by 2 bases and J by 7 bases, with 15 bases between them. CDR1 is ENHRY and CDR2 is SYGVKD in the germline V gene. The CDR3 spans 15 residues. This CDR3 reads CAISEAGGGWNEQFF. For the CDR3, the DNA is TGTGCCATCAGTGAGGCCGGAGGTGGGTGGAATGAGCAGTTCTTC.

J is TRBJ2-7 and V is TRBV6-5; D is perhaps TRBD1 (5 bases). CDR3 length: 14 amino acids. Trimming shortened V by 7 bases and J by 5 bases, and 18 bases separated the two germline ends. Germline CDR1 reads MNHEY; CDR2 reads SVGAGI. The CDR3 DNA reads as TGTGCCAGCACCCCCGCCGGCAGGGCCCACGAGCAGTACTTC. It codes for CASTPAGRAHEQYF.

The chain combines TRBV6-5 with TRBJ2-1; D is undetermined. Trimming took off 2 bases at V and 8 bases at J, with 4 bases between the two ends. Germline values: CDR1 MNHEY, CDR2 SVGAGI. The CDR3 is 11 amino acids. Written as DNA, the CDR3 is TGTGCCAGCAGTTACATCGATGAGCAGTTCTTC. It encodes CASSYIDEQFF.

This clone is a singleton in its sample. The chain combines TRBV7-9 with TRBJ2-1; 10 bases align to TRBD1. Germline-derived CDR1 and CDR2 are SEHNR and FQNEAQ (reference sequence). J lost 9 bases, V lost 2 bases, and 7 bases had no gene match. The CDR3 totals 15 residues. CDR3 loop: CASSLTGQGNAEQFF. CDR3 coding DNA: TGTGCCAGCAGCTTAACGGGACAGGGGAACGCTGAGCAGTTCTTC.